This T cell receptor beta chain came from a study of CD8 T cells in Susac syndrome. An amount of RNA that ranged from roughly 0.5 to 1 ug was reverse transcribed with random hexamers. Amplification of TCR beta CDR3 was carried out by immunoSEQ multiplex PCR, which covered 54 Vbeta and 13 Jbeta segments. MiXCR, run by TCRdb on the immunoSEQ multiplex PCR reads, gives a single entry per CDR3 protein. The sample lists approximately 150,000 distinct CDR3 sequences, over 85% occurring once. The T cells that were sequenced for TCR beta were CD8+ and CD4+ cells from blood. The CDR3 covers 16 residues. V lost 5 bases to trimming and J lost 1 base; unmatched junction nucleotides: 6. The germline V gene has CDR1 MNHNS and CDR2 SASEGT.

This chain joins TRBV6-1 and TRBJ2-7; TRBD2 agrees at 12 bases. The sequenced material came from CD4+ T cells from PBMCs. This receptor was taken from a human donor with multiple sclerosis. The CDR3 region has the DNA TGTGCCAGCAGTCGACTAGCGGGAGTGAAATCCTACGAGCAGTACTTC. Residues: CASSRLAGVKSYEQYF.